This TCR beta chain emerged from a study of identifying expanded T cells in peripheral blood. The protocol was immunoSEQ multiplex PCR, while the TCRdb copy is restricted to in-frame clones and leaves out a portion. The table shows about 80,000 clones, with about 90% occurring only once. General study results and limits: Across healthy donors, higher total template counts meant significantly greater two-week count variance.

Collection occurred without any documented infections or immune events in donors. Regarding this clone: Its target is unknown.

The CDR3 length is 18 residues. V lost 4 bases and J lost 5; bases outside the gene matches: 10. Germline CDR1 reads SGHRS; CDR2 reads YFSETQ. The chain combines TRBV5-1 with TRBJ2-2, with TRBD2 matching 14 bases. Sequenced: blood. The clonotype comes from a person between 18 and 69 years old in good health. CDR3 sequence: CASSPGTSGSIATGELFF. The CDR3 bases are TGCGCCAGCAGCCCGGGGACTAGCGGGAGTATAGCGACCGGGGAGCTGTTTTTT. Using reference TRBV5-1 and TRBJ2-2 for the parts outside the CDR3, the full variable domain is KAGVTQTPRYLIKTRGQQVTLSCSPISGHRSVSWYQQTPGQGLQFLFEYFSETQRNKGNFPGRFSGRQFSNSRSEMNVSTLELGDSALYLCASSPGTSGSIATGELFFGEGSRLTVL.